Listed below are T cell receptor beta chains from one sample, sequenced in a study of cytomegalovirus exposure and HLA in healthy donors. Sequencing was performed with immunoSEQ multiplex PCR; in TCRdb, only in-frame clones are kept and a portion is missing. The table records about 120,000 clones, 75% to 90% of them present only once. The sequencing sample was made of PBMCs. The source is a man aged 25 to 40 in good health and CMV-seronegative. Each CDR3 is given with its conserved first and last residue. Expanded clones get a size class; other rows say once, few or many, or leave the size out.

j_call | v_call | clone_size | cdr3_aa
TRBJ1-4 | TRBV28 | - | CASSFQGQRGEKLFF
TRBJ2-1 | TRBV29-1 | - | CSVEIALAGIQFF
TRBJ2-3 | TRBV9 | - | CASSVGDTDTQYF
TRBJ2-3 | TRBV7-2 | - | CASSLGGSADTQYF
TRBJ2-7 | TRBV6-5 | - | CASSFNRGPYEQYF
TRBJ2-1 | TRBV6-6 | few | CASSYLQPAYNEQFF
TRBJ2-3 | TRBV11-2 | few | CASSLRGTSTDTQYF
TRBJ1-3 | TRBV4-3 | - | CASSPQQGRNTIYF
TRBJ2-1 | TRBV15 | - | CATRPSGGYNEQFF
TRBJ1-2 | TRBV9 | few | CASSVGGSDYGYTF
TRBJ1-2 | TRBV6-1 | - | CASRFLGRDYGYTF
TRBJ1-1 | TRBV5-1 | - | CASRGNRDTPAEAFF
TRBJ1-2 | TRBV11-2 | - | CASSSPQRQGPPNYGYTF
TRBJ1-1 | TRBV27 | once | CASSLSSRGRGAVGTEAFF
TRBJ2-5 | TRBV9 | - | CASSVGGRETQYF
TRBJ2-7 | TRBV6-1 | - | CASSDIEQYF
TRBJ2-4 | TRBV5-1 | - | CASSFSGGNSQYF
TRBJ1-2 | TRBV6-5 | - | CASSTFDRVRGYTF
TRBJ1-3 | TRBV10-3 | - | CAISARGQAGNTIYF
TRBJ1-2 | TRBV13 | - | CASSLTGKYGYTF
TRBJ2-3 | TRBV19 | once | CASTVAFTDTQYF
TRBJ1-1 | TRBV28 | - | CASKRHRGSTEAFF
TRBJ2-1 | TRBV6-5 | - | CASRQGDYNEQFF
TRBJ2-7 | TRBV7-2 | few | CASSLGARGIYEQYF
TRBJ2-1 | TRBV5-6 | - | CASSPGTSGGANEQFF
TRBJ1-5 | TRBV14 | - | CASSPHSQTGPQHF
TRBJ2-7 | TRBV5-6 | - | CASSGGTSGGLLAYEQYF
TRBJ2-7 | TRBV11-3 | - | CASSLGSRGAYEQYF
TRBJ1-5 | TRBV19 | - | CASSTAGSNQPQHF
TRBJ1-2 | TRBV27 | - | CASSSYPGQGTPLGYGYTF
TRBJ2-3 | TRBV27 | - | CASSLPGGSTDTQYF
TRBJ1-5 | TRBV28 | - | CASSFIVNGNQPQHF
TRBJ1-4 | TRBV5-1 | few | CASSLAGTGNEKLFF
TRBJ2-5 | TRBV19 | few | CASSQDRIQETQYF
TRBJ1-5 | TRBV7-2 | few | CASSLDQGVGNQPQHF
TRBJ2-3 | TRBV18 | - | CASSPRPSGGPSTDTQYF
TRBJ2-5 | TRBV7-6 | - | CASSTGTGKTQYF
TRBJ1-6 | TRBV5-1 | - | CASSVDRGNSPLHF
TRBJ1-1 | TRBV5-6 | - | CASSFGTGNTEAFF
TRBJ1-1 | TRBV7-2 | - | CASSPLDRMNTEAFF
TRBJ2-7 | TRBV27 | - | CASSLAPPASEQYF
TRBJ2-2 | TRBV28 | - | CASRAGGVTGELFF
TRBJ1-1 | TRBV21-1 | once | CASSKVGGAPLGAFF
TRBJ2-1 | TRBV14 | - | CASSHVGPGLAYNEQFF
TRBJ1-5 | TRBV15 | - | CATSRSPLDSRYSNQPQHF
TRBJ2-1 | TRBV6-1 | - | CASSGGGGAFYNEQFF
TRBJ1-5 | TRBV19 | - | CASREAPSWQPQHF
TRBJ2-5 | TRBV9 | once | CASSVGGEEETQYF
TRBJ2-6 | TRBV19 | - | CASSLWEVDLVSGANVLTF
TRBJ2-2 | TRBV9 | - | CASSVDFQGFGELFF
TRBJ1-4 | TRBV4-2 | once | CASSQITGGDEKLFF
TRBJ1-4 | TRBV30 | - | CAWSDAGGSNEKLFF
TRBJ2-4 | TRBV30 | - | CAWSPPSGGLENIQYF